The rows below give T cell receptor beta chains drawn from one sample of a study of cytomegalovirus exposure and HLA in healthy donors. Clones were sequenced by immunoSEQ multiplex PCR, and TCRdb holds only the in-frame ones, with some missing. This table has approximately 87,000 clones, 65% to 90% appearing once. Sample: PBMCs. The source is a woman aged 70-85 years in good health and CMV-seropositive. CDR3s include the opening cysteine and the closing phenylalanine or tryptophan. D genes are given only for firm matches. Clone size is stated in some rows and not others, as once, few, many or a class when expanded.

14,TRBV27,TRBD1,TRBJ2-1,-,TGTGCCAGCAGTTTATCAGGGACAGATAATGAGCAGTTCTTC,CASSLSGTDNEQFF
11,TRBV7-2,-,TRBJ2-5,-,TGTGCCAGCAGCTTAGAGCCCACCCAGTACTTC,CASSLEPTQYF
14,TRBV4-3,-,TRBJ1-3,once,TGCGCCAGCAGCCAAGGGACTCGAGGAAACACCATATATTTT,CASSQGTRGNTIYF
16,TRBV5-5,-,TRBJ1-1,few,TGTGCCAGCAGCTTGGCGTGGTTTCCAGAGAACACTGAAGCTTTCTTT,CASSLAWFPENTEAFF
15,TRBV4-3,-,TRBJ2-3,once,TGCGCCAGCAGTGCGGACACGGGGGTTATTGATACGCAGTATTTT,CASSADTGVIDTQYF
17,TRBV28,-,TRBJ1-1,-,TGTGCCAGCAGTACGCCCAGGGGAGTAGGGGAGAACACTGAAGCTTTCTTT,CASSTPRGVGENTEAFF
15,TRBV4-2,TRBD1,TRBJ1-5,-,TGTGCCAGCAGCCAGAGGGGGCCGACGAATCAGCCCCAGCATTTT,CASSQRGPTNQPQHF
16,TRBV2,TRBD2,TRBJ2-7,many,TGTGCCAGCAGCCTGGGACTAGCGGGTCTCTCCTACGAGCAGTACTTC,CASSLGLAGLSYEQYF
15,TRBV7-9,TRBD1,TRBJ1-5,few,TGTGCCAGCAGCAAGGACAGGGATGGCAATCAGCCCCAGCATTTT,CASSKDRDGNQPQHF
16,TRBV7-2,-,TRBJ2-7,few,TGTGCCAGCAGCTTAGTTATGGGGCACTCCGGTTACGAGCAGTACTTC,CASSLVMGHSGYEQYF
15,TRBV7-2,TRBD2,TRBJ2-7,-,TGTGCCAGCAGCCCACCTAGCGGCGCCCTCTACGAGCAGTACTTC,CASSPPSGALYEQYF
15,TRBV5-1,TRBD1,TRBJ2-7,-,TGCGCCAGCAGAAACCCGGGACAGGGGGAAGGGGAGCAGTGCTTC,CASRNPGQGEGEQCF
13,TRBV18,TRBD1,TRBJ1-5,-,TGTGCCAGCTCATCGGACAGGGGCCAGCCCCAGCATTTT,CASSSDRGQPQHF
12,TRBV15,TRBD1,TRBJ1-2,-,TGTGCCACCAGCAGAGCCGGACAGGTTCTAACGTTC,CATSRAGQVLTF
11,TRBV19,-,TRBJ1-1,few,TGTGCCAGTAGTACACGAGGTGAAGCTTTCTTT,CASSTRGEAFF
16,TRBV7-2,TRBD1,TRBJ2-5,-,TGTGCCAGCAGCTTAACCGGGACAGGGGGCCAAGAGACCCAGTACTTC,CASSLTGTGGQETQYF
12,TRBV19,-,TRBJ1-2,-,TGTGCCAGTAGGACTGAGAACTATGGCTACACCTTC,CASRTENYGYTF
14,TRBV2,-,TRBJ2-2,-,TGTGCCAGCAAAAATAAAACTAACACCGGGGAGCTGTTTTTT,CASKNKTNTGELFF
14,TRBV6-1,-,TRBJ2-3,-,TGTGCCAGCAGTGCCCAGGGCTATTTAGATACGCAGTATTTT,CASSAQGYLDTQYF
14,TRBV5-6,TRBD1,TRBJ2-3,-,TGTGCCAGCTCCCGGGACAGGGGCACAGATACGCAGTATTTT,CASSRDRGTDTQYF
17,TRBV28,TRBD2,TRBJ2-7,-,TGTGCCAGCAGCCCACGGGGGGGCGGTGGGCGGAACTACGAGCAGTACTTC,CASSPRGGGGRNYEQYF
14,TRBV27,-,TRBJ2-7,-,TGTGCCAGCAGAGATACGCTAGCGCCGCGCGAGCAGTACTTC,CASRDTLAPREQYF
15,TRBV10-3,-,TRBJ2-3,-,TGTGCCATCCCTAACTCCCTAATTAGCACAGATACGCAGTATTTT,CAIPNSLISTDTQYF
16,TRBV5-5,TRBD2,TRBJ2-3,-,TGTGCCAGCAGCTTTTTTTTAGCGGGGAGCACAGATACGCAGTATTTT,CASSFFLAGSTDTQYF
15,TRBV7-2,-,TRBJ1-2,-,TGTGCCAGCAGCCCCCTAGACAGCGATAACTATGGCTACACCTTC,CASSPLDSDNYGYTF
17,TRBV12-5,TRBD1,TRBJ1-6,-,TGTGCTAGTGGTTTGGTAAGGATTACAGGGGAAAATTCACCCCTCCACTTT,CASGLVRITGENSPLHF
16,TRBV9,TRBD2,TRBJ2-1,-,TGTGCCAGCAGCGCATCTAGCGGGAGGCCCTACAATGAGCAGTTCTTC,CASSASSGRPYNEQFF
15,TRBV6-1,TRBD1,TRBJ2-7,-,TGTGCCAGCAGTGACACCGGGACAGGCTCCTACGAGCAGTACTTC,CASSDTGTGSYEQYF
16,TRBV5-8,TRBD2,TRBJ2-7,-,TGTGCCAGCAGCAGAGGGACTAGCGGGATCCTTGGCGAGCAGTACTTC,CASSRGTSGILGEQYF
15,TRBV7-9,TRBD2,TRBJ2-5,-,TGTGCCAGCAGCTTAGGCCTAGCGGGAGGAGAGACCCAGTACTTC,CASSLGLAGGETQYF
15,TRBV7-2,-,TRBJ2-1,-,TGTGCCAGCAGCATTCAGACTAGTAATTACAATGAGCAGTTCTTC,CASSIQTSNYNEQFF
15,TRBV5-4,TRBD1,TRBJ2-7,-,TGTGCCAGCAGCCTACAACCCACAGGGGACCGAGAGCAGTACTTC,CASSLQPTGDREQYF
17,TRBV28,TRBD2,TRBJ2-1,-,TGTGCCAGCAGTCCTCGGGGGACTAGCGGGAGTAGAGGTGAGCAGTTCTTC,CASSPRGTSGSRGEQFF
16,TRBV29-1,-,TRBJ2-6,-,TGCAGCGTTGGACAGGGAGGAGGGTCTGGGGCCAACGTCCTGACTTTC,CSVGQGGGSGANVLTF
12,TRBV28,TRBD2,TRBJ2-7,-,TGTGCCACCTACGCGGGAGATAGTGAGCAGTACTTC,CATYAGDSEQYF
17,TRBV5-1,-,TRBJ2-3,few,TGCGCCAGCAGCACGGGATCCACAGGGTTCAGCACAGATACGCAGTATTTT,CASSTGSTGFSTDTQYF
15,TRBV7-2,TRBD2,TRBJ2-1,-,TGTGCCAGCAGCTTAGGAGCGGGAGGGCCAAGTGAGCAGTTCTTC,CASSLGAGGPSEQFF
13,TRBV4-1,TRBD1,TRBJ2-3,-,TGCGCCAGCAGTCAACAGGGGACAGATACGCAGTATTTT,CASSQQGTDTQYF
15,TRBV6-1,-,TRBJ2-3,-,TGTGCCAGCAGTCCACAGGGTATGGGCACAGATACGCAGTATTTT,CASSPQGMGTDTQYF
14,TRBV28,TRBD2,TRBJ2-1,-,TGTGCCAGCAGTTTTGGGGGGGTGAGCGATGAGCAGTTCTTC,CASSFGGVSDEQFF